Presented here are 7 T cell receptor beta chains from one specimen sequenced in a study of blood T cell repertoires in COVID-19. Method: immunoSEQ multiplex PCR; TCRdb's copy keeps in-frame clones and lacks some. The sample yields hundreds of thousands of clones, nearly 90% seen once. Sequencing input: peripheral blood. Receptors originate from a middle-aged woman who had recovered from COVID-19.

This clone was observed a single time. V is TRBV30 and J is TRBJ2-6; 12 bases line up with TRBD2. The trim removed 3 bases at V and 0 bases at J, leaving 3 bases unmatched. The CDR3 has 17 amino acids. In germline, CDR1 is GTSNPN, CDR2 SVGIG (reference sequence). The CDR3 protein is CAWSGLAGSSGANVLTF. In DNA form, the CDR3 reads TGTGCCTGGAGCGGACTAGCGGGATCCTCTGGGGCCAACGTCCTGACTTTC.

The genes are TRBV5-5 and TRBJ1-1; the match to TRBD1 covers 7 bases. This CDR3 is 16 amino acids long. Germline loops: CDR1 SGHKS, CDR2 YYEKEE (reference sequence). V was clipped by 2 bases and J by 0 bases; unmatched bases: 7. CDR3 residues: CASSLRTGLMNTEAFF. The CDR3 DNA follows: TGTGCCAGCAGCTTACGGACAGGCCTCATGAACACTGAAGCTTTCTTT.

The chain is built from TRBV10-3 and TRBJ2-3, with D tentatively TRBD2 (7 bases). Per the germline V gene, CDR1 is ENHRY and CDR2 is SYGVKD. Trimming removed 7 bases from V and 3 bases from J, with 29 bases in between. The CDR3 is 19 residues long. CDR3 in DNA: TGTGCCATCAAAGGGTCCGGGGGGCGAAGAGAAAAGGGGACAGATACGCAGTATTTT. As protein: CAIKGSGGRREKGTDTQYF.

The rearrangement joins TRBV7-3 to TRBJ2-1; D is possibly TRBD1 (6 bases). Germline assignment: CDR1 SGHTA and CDR2 FQGTGA. The CDR3 consists of 15 residues. V dropped 6 bases and J dropped 6 bases, with 18 bases sitting between them. The CDR3 coding sequence is TGTGCCAGCAGTTTACCTCTTGGGACAACCAATGAGCAGTTCTTC. Protein: CASSLPLGTTNEQFF.

The V call is TRBV28, the J call TRBJ2-1; 8 nucleotides line up with TRBD2. Germline V CDR1 and CDR2: MDHEN, SYDVKM. V was pared by 6 bases and J by 3 bases, with 7 bases of the junction left unmatched. This CDR3 comprises 15 residues. The CDR3 bases are TGTGCCAGCAGACCGACTAGCGTAAACTACAATGAGCAGTTCTTC. It specifies CASRPTSVNYNEQFF. Looking up the rest from reference TRBV28 and TRBJ2-1 gives the full variable domain: DVKVTQSSRYLVKRTGEKVFLECVQDMDHENMFWYRQDPGLGLRLIYFSYDVKMKEKGDIPEGYSVSREKKERFSLILESASTNQTSMYLCASRPTSVNYNEQFFGPGTRLTVL.

The genes are TRBV19 and TRBJ1-2; TRBD1 might be the D (5 bases). The V end was cut by 6 bases, the J end by 8 bases, with 13 bases between. CDR3 size: 12 residues. The germline V gene encodes CDR1 LNHDA and CDR2 SQIVND (reference sequence). CDR3 protein: CASSRQQRGYTF. DNA for the CDR3: TGTGCCAGTAGCCGACAGCAGAGAGGCTACACCTTC. Supplemented by reference TRBV19 and TRBJ1-2, the full variable domain reads DGGITQSPKYLFRKEGQNVTLSCEQNLNHDAMYWYRQDPGQGLRLIYYSQIVNDFQKGDIAEGYSVSREKKESFPLTVTSAQKNPTAFYLCASSRQQRGYTFGSGTRLTVV.

The chain employs TRBV4-1 and TRBJ1-5; D unclear. The CDR3 loop spans 15 amino acids. Germline-derived CDR1 and CDR2 are MGHRA and YSYEKL. Trimming pared 4 bases from V and 4 bases from J, leaving 14 bases between. The CDR3: CASSLQPGVNQPQHF. In DNA form, the CDR3 reads TGCGCCAGCAGCCTTCAACCCGGGGTTAATCAGCCCCAGCATTTT.